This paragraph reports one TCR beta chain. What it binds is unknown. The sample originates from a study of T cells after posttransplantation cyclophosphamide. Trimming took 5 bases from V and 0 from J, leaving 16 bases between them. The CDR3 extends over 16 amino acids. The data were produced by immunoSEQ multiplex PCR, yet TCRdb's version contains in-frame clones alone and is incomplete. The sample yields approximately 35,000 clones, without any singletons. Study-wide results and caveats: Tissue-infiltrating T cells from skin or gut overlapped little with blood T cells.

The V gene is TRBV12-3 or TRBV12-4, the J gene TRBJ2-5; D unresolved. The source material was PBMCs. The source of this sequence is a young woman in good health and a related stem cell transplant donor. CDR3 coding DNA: TGTGCCAGCAGTCAAGTAGGTCACGGGTACCAAGAGACCCAGTACTTC. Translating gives CASSQVGHGYQETQYF.